The sequence of this T cell receptor (beta chain) was determined in a study of beta chain features in type 1 diabetes. Study information: Similarity in age, gender and cell yields was seen between patients and healthy donors.

Expressed TCRB transcripts were sequenced, since all the RNA that had been isolated was reverse transcribed. Method: immunoSEQ multiplex PCR; TCRdb's copy keeps in-frame clones and lacks some. The data contain about 220,000 clones, roughly a tenth of them singletons. Heparinised blood was drawn once per donor, averaging around 120 mL. Study-wide results and limits: More deletions and fewer insertions at VDJ junctions were seen in type 1 diabetes patients. Moderate yet significant TCRB CDR3 shortening was seen in Type 1 diabetes patients in all four CD4+ subsets.

V gave up 2 bases and J gave up 8 bases, with 9 bases separating them. The CDR3 is made up of 11 amino acids. Germline V gives CDR1 DFQATT, CDR2 SNEGSKA (reference sequence). Turning to this clone: Its target is not known.

The sequence came from a man in his late teens or twenties in good health. Sequenced sample: central memory CD4+ T cells from blood. The gene calls are TRBV20-1 and TRBJ1-2; D call uncertain. CDR3 protein: CSARSVGGYTF. The CDR3 region has the DNA TGCAGTGCTAGAAGCGTGGGCGGCTACACCTTC.